The present entry profiles one T cell receptor (beta chain) with its context. This specimen comes from a study of cytomegalovirus exposure and HLA in healthy donors. The V and J ends lost 5 bases and 5 bases, in that order; junction bases with no gene match: 12. In germline, CDR1 is SGHAT, CDR2 FQNNGV. CDR3 size: 16 residues. The PCR ran on 60 Vbeta and 13 Jbeta primers. The assay was immunoSEQ multiplex PCR, and TCRdb's table has in-frame clones only and misses some. The top ten clones hold 3.5% to 5% of a sample with around 100,000 clones, 79% of them seen once. The chain joins TRBV11-2 to TRBJ2-7, with 10 bases lining up with TRBD2. This TCR came from a female donor in good health and CMV-seropositive. Sequenced input: PBMCs. The CDR3, as DNA: TGTGCCAGCAGCCCTCACCTAGCGGGAGTTTCCCACGAGCAGTACTTC. This codes for CASSPHLAGVSHEQYF.